This T cell receptor (beta chain) was identified during a study of CDR3 diversity in severe acne (dated by TCRdb to about 2019). Receptor amplification or capture employed PCR. The sequencer was an Illumina HiSeq 2000. TCRdb itself trimmed the public reads at Q25 with fastp, ran MiXCR and retained productive beta chains. Identical CDR3 protein sequences are pooled into one entry, listed with their most common genes and DNA. Here the sample has over 70,000 distinct CDR3 sequences; 45% to 65% occur a single time. 13% to 15% of the sample is held by the ten biggest clonotypes. Taken from cysteine to phenylalanine, the CDR3 has 20 residues. CDR1 is given as SGHRS and CDR2 as YFSETQ, both from the germline V gene. Concerning this clonotype: It lacks a known antigen. It is unclear where the CDR3 begins or ends on the DNA, so no DNA is shown, and the CDR3 is as TCRdb lists it.

In this chain, TRBV5-1 is recombined with TRBJ1-5. The source material was blood. The source is a male donor in good health, without acne. The CDR3 in this case is CASSYGTSNEQFFGPGTRHF.